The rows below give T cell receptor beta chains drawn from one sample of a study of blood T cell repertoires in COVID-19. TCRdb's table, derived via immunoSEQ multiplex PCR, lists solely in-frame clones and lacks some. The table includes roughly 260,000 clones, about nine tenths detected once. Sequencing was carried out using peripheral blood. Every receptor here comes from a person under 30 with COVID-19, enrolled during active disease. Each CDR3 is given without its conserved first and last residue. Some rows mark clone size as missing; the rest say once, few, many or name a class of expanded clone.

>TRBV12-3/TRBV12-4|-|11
ASSLSGAETQY
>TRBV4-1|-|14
ASSQQEGSTNQPQH
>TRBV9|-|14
ASSVEVADTYNEQF
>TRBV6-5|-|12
ASSYGSGTDTQY
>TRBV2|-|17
ASKGPGTSGRLSTDTQY
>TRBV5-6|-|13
ASSLGVSGANVLT
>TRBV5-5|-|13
ASTISLAHTGELF
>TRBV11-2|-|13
ASSRQAGERNEQY
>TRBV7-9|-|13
ASSSWDSSNQPQH
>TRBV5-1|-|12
ASSSSATNEKLF
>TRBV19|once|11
ASSSDRVQPQH
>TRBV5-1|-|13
ASSGSGGHGEKLF
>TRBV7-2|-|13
ASSLAHRLNTEAF
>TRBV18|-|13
ASSPGTALKETQY
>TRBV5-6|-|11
ASSLRRSPPQH
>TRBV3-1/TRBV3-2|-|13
ASSQWGPGVDEQF
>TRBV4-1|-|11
ASSSPGYNEQF
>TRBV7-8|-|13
ASSLALGLRYEQY
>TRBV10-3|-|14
AISESRSGVSYEQY
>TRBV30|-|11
AWQPQANTEAF
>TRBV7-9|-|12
ASSARTDHFEAF
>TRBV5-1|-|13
ASSLEGGFDSPLH
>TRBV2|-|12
ASTGTAGGYGYT
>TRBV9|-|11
ASSRTGQLGAF
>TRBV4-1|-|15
ASSQELSGGGTGELF
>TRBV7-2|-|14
ASSLIGTAFGTEQF
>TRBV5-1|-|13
ASSSRDKGTGELF
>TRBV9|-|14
ASSVSPADFTDTQY
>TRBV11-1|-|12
ASSLGVRGYEQY
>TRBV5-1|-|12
ASSSGQNQETQY
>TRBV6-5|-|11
AGGTGAPEKLF
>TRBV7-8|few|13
ASSNGRLAANEQY
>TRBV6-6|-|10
ASSIGRETQY
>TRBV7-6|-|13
ASSPLRNGNTEAF
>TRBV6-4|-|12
ASRAWTVGLGAF
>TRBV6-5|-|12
ASRDSILQETQY
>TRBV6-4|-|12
ASSDGDGNTEAF
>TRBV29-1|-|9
SIGGGTEAF
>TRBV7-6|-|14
ASSPGRGRDRETQY
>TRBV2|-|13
ASGRGLADLYEQY
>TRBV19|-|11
ASSKGQPYGYT
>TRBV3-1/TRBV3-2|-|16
ASSALWTSGRAGETQY
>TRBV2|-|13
ASSGTYYSNQPQH
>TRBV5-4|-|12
ASSLGLDNSPLH
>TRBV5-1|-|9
ASSSNNEQF
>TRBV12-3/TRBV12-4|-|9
ASSLGASGS
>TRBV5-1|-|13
ASSFWLAGAYEQY
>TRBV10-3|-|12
AISESAATYEQY
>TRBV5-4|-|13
ASSRATGDTGELF
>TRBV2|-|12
ASSRQGSVEKLF